The 30 T cell receptor beta chains reported below all come from one sample, sequenced in a study of regulatory T cells in long-lasting Graves disease. The sample's time point: newly diagnosed GD, antithyroid drugs for less than 3 months. PBMC RNA served as the TCR library source. The authors built TCR beta libraries using iRepertoire HTBI primers and Arm-PCR of CDR3 regions. TCRdb independently ran MiXCR on the multiplex PCR reads; one entry per CDR3 protein. Among about 620,000 distinct CDR3 sequences listed, roughly 15% were seen once. In addition, the sample was reused for a study of T cells in Graves' hyperthyroidism and ophthalmopathy.

Here the sequenced sample was peripheral blood mononuclear cells (PBMCs), taken at new diagnosis, from a patient treated with antithyroid drugs. These receptors were collected from a woman in her twenties or thirties with Graves disease.

At least ten counts were recorded for this clonotype. The chain uses TRBV20-1 and TRBJ2-5; D is possibly TRBD1 (5 bases). Trimming left V 7 bases short and J 2 bases short, with 14 bases between. CDR1 DFQATT and CDR2 SNEGSKA come from the germline V gene (reference sequence). This CDR3 is built from 13 residues. The CDR3 loop is CSGRSGSQETQYF. The CDR3 DNA sequence: TGCAGTGGCCGTTCAGGGTCTCAAGAGACCCAGTACTTC.

CDR3 residues: CASRLVDTEAFF. CDR3 coding DNA: TGTGCCAGCAGGTTGGTGGACACTGAAGCTTTCTTT. The genes are TRBV6-2 or TRBV6-3 and TRBJ1-1, with unresolved D. Germline lookup yields CDR1 MNHEY and CDR2 SVGEGT. The V end was cut by 6 bases, the J end by 3 bases, with 8 bases between. The CDR3 length is 12 residues.

The CDR3 sequence: CASSLEDRGQAGELFF. The CDR3 nucleotides read TGTGCCAGCAGCTTGGAGGACAGGGGGCAGGCCGGGGAGCTGTTTTTT. The chain employs TRBV5-5 and TRBJ2-2; 11 nucleotides agree with TRBD1. The V gene's germline CDR1 is SGHKS and CDR2 YYEKEE (reference sequence). V was pared by 0 bases and J by 6 bases, with 4 bases of the junction left unmatched. This CDR3 region has 16 residues.

The chain employs TRBV3-1 and TRBJ2-7; D perhaps matches TRBD2 (6 bases). The CDR3 contains 14 residues. Germline V gene data show CDR1 as LGHDT and CDR2 as YNNKEL (reference sequence). V was cut by 3 bases and J by 6 bases, with 15 bases left in between. The CDR3 region is CASSQSPGAAEQYF. CDR3 nucleotides: TGTGCCAGCAGCCAGTCCCCGGGAGCGGCCGAGCAGTACTTC.

This clonotype was observed at least ten times. This sequence joins TRBV7-3 and TRBJ2-7; D possibly corresponds to TRBD2 (6 bases). The CDR3 sequence is 13 residues long. V lost 4 bases to trimming and J lost 6 bases, with 13 bases between them. Germline assignment: CDR1 SGHTA and CDR2 FQGTGA. The CDR3 loop reads CASSWVQGGEQYF. The CDR3 nucleotides are TGTGCCAGCAGCTGGGTTCAGGGAGGCGAGCAGTACTTC.

This clonotype showed up many times. The rearrangement links TRBV28 to TRBJ1-5, with 7 bases matching TRBD1. Looked up from germline, CDR1 is MDHEN and CDR2 is SYDVKM. Losses at the gene ends were 6 bases for V and 6 bases for J; bases not matched to a gene: 11. The CDR3 sequence is 15 residues long. CDR3: CASRLETGRGQPQHF. In DNA, the CDR3 is TGTGCCAGCAGGCTAGAGACAGGGAGGGGTCAGCCCCAGCATTTT.

This clonotype occurred many times. The rearrangement uses TRBV20-1 and TRBJ2-1; maybe TRBD2 (6 bases). V was cut by 7 bases and J by 12 bases, with 19 bases left in between. Germline V gives CDR1 DFQATT, CDR2 SNEGSKA (reference sequence). The CDR3 covers 12 residues. The CDR3 DNA reads as TGCAGTGTTGTCCCCCCGGGACTGAGGCAGTTCTTC. Its translation: CSVVPPGLRQFF.

This clonotype showed up many times. The V gene is TRBV28, the J gene TRBJ2-5; D assignment may be TRBD1 or TRBD2 (5 bases each). The germline V gene encodes CDR1 MDHEN and CDR2 SYDVKM. V shed 9 bases and J shed 1 base, with 18 bases lying between them. The CDR3 is 15 residues long. The CDR3 loop is CASQGTPTLQETQYF. The CDR3 DNA follows: TGTGCCAGTCAAGGGACGCCGACGCTCCAAGAGACCCAGTACTTC.

In its sample, this clonotype was seen a few times. The CDR3 spells CASSQDRGIRSSGNTIYF. The CDR3 nucleotides are TGTGCCAGCAGCCAAGATAGGGGAATCCGAAGCTCTGGAAACACCATATATTTT. The rearrangement links TRBV3-1 to TRBJ1-3; tentative D call: TRBD1 (5 bases). The V end was cut by 0 bases, the J end by 0 bases, with 15 bases between. The CDR3 length is 18 residues. Germline-derived CDR1 and CDR2 are LGHDT and YNNKEL (reference sequence).

V and J are TRBV2 and TRBJ1-1; TRBD1 agrees at 7 bases. Germline loops: CDR1 SNHLY, CDR2 FYNNEI. V trimming: 6 bases; J trimming: 1 base; junction bases outside the gene matches: 5. This CDR3 has 14 amino acids. CDR3 in amino acids: CASSLQGQNTEAFF. The DNA for the CDR3 is TGTGCCAGCAGCCTACAGGGGCAGAACACTGAAGCTTTCTTT.

This clonotype was seen repeatedly, ten times or more. This chain joins TRBV7-8 and TRBJ2-5; the D is unclear. Looked up from germline, CDR1 is SGHVS and CDR2 is FQNEAQ. The ends were cut back, 8 bases at V and 4 bases at J, with 20 bases in the middle. CDR3 size: 15 residues. The CDR3 reads CASLPNFKLLETQYF. CDR3 nucleotide sequence: TGTGCCAGCCTGCCAAACTTCAAGCTGTTAGAGACCCAGTACTTC. The full variable domain, with the rest looked up from reference TRBV7-8 and TRBJ2-5, is GAGVSQSPRYKVAKRGQDVALRCDPISGHVSLFWYQQALGQGPEFLTYFQNEAQLDKSGLPSDRFFAERPEGSVSTLKIQRTQQEDSAVYLCASLPNFKLLETQYFGPGTRLLVL.

A note on this clonotype: A read error may explain this, as a much larger clone is one base away. The chain recombines TRBV10-3 with TRBJ2-7; D tentatively reads TRBD1 or TRBD2 (5 bases each). This CDR3 comprises 13 residues. Trimming took off 8 bases at V and 4 bases at J, with 15 bases between the two ends. The germline V gene has CDR1 ENHRY and CDR2 SYGVKD. This CDR3 reads CAIQQEAPYEQYF. The CDR3 bases are TGTGCCATCCAACAGGAGGCCCCTTACGAGCAGTACTTC.

J is TRBJ2-1 and V is TRBV18; the D gene could be TRBD1 or TRBD2 (5 bases each). The germline V gene encodes CDR1 KGHSH and CDR2 LQKENI. Trimming took 9 bases from V and 7 from J, leaving 40 bases between them. This CDR3 contains 21 residues. DNA of the CDR3: TGTGCCAGTTTAGAAAGGGCGCTCGATCTCCCCCGGGACCAAGGGGATAATGAGCAGTTCTTC. Its translation is CASLERALDLPRDQGDNEQFF.

This clonotype has only a few counts. The V call is TRBV6-2 or TRBV6-3, the J call TRBJ2-3; D is undetermined. Trimming removed 0 bases at V and 5 bases at J, with 12 bases between. The germline CDR1 and CDR2 sequences are MNHEY and SVGEGT. The CDR3 has 15 amino acids. The CDR3 coding sequence is TGTGCCAGCAGTTACTCAACCCCTGGCGTAGATACGCAGTATTTT. It yields the protein CASSYSTPGVDTQYF.

The V call is TRBV29-1, the J call TRBJ1-1, with TRBD1 matching over 7 bases. Germline V gene data show CDR1 as SQVTM and CDR2 as ANQGSEA. With V trimmed by 4 bases and J by 8 bases, 10 bases remained unmatched. There are 13 residues in the CDR3. The CDR3 sequence is CSVVKINRGEAFF. CDR3 nucleotides: TGCAGCGTTGTTAAAATAAACAGGGGCGAAGCTTTCTTT.

This clonotype was seen ten or more times. V usage is TRBV2 and J usage is TRBJ1-5; unclear D gene. The V end was cut by 7 bases, the J end by 9 bases, with 16 bases between. CDR3 length: 13 residues. Per germline, CDR1 SNHLY and CDR2 FYNNEI. The DNA for the CDR3 is TGTGCCAGCACCTACCTCGTTGGCGCGCCCCAGCATTTT. This translates into CASTYLVGAPQHF.

This clonotype was recorded a few times. The chain combines TRBV18 with TRBJ1-3; D remains ambiguous. CDR1 KGHSH and CDR2 LQKENI come from the germline V gene. Trimming took 2 bases from V and 2 from J, leaving 13 bases between them. The CDR3 has 16 residues. The CDR3 is CASSPAGGSAGNTIYF. For the CDR3, the DNA is TGTGCCAGCTCACCAGCGGGAGGGTCAGCTGGAAACACCATATATTTT. The full variable domain, with the rest looked up from reference TRBV18 and TRBJ1-3, is NAGVMQNPRHLVRRRGQEARLRCSPMKGHSHVYWYRQLPEEGLKFMVYLQKENIIDESGMPKERFSAEFPKEGPSILRIQQVVRGDSAAYFCASSPAGGSAGNTIYFGEGSWLTVV.

This clonotype showed up just a few times. The chain carries TRBV19 and TRBJ2-7, with 11 nucleotides matching TRBD1. Losses at the gene ends were 5 bases for V and 1 base for J; bases not matched to a gene: 16. The CDR3 contains 19 residues. Germline V CDR1 and CDR2: LNHDA, SQIVND (reference sequence). The CDR3 DNA sequence: TGTGCCAGTAGTCCCCACCGGGACAGGGGGTCAGGATCGTCCTACGAGCAGTACTTC. Its translation is CASSPHRDRGSGSSYEQYF.

This clonotype occurred a few times. This rearrangement joins TRBV9 to TRBJ2-2; D tentatively fits TRBD1 or TRBD2 (5 bases each). Trimming shortened V by 3 bases and J by 4 bases, and 10 bases separated the two germline ends. CDR1 is SGDLS and CDR2 is YYNGEE in the germline V gene. This CDR3 spans 14 amino acids. The CDR3 DNA is TGTGCCAGCAGCGGGGGACCGTTCACCGGGGAGCTGTTTTTT. Translating gives CASSGGPFTGELFF.

In its sample, this clonotype was seen many times. The V and J genes are TRBV13 and TRBJ2-7, with D perhaps given as TRBD1 or TRBD2 (5 bases each). This CDR3 contains 14 residues. Per the germline V gene, CDR1 is PRHDT and CDR2 is FYEKMQ (reference sequence). Trimming left V 5 bases short and J 5 bases short, with 16 bases between. The chain's CDR3 is CASSPYPGDHEQYF. For the CDR3, the DNA is TGTGCCAGCAGCCCATATCCTGGGGACCACGAGCAGTACTTC.

The genes are TRBV30 and TRBJ2-5, with TRBD2 identical over 7 bases. There are 13 residues in the CDR3. Looked up from germline, CDR1 is GTSNPN and CDR2 is SVGIG (reference sequence). V lost 4 bases, J lost 2 bases, and 4 bases stayed unmatched. DNA for the CDR3: TGTGCCTGGACGGGAGGACGGCAAGAGACCCAGTACTTC. This encodes CAWTGGRQETQYF.

V is TRBV11-2 and J is TRBJ2-3; D possibly corresponds to TRBD2 (5 bases). With 4 bases removed from V and 0 bases from J, the gap between germline ends came to 20 bases. There are 18 residues in the CDR3. In germline, CDR1 is SGHAT, CDR2 FQNNGV. The CDR3 is CASSSLNPSPGSTDTQYF. CDR3 sequence (DNA): TGTGCCAGCAGCTCCTTGAACCCTAGTCCGGGGAGCACAGATACGCAGTATTTT.

In this sample, this clonotype turned up many times. This sequence joins TRBV30 and TRBJ1-4; unclear D gene. From germline, CDR1 is GTSNPN and CDR2 SVGIG (reference sequence). Trimming shortened V by 5 bases and J by 6 bases, and 13 bases separated the two germline ends. The CDR3 sequence is 13 residues long. This chain's CDR3 is CAWCRGADEKLFF. The CDR3 DNA reads TGTGCCTGGTGCCGGGGTGCGGATGAAAAACTGTTTTTT.

Ten or more counts support this clonotype. V and J are TRBV3-1 and TRBJ2-3; D is undetermined. Between the trimmed V and J ends, which lost 1 base and 1 base, there was a span of 9 bases. This CDR3 is built from 15 residues. The germline gives CDR1 LGHDT, CDR2 YNNKEL (reference sequence). CDR3 sequence reads: CASSQVDGGTDTQYF. CDR3 DNA: TGTGCCAGCAGCCAAGTGGACGGAGGCACAGATACGCAGTATTTT.

This clonotype was seen a handful of times. The chain uses TRBV27 and TRBJ2-1, with 9 nucleotides matching TRBD1. Trimming took 5 bases from V and 9 from J; bases not matched to a gene: 11. The CDR3 is 15 residues long. Germline loops: CDR1 MNHEY, CDR2 SMNVEV (reference sequence). The CDR3 here is CASSLDRGPIGEQFF. The CDR3 DNA is TGTGCCAGCAGTCTGGACAGGGGCCCCATCGGTGAGCAGTTCTTC.

In its sample, this clonotype was seen a few times. V is TRBV28 and J is TRBJ1-1, with D maybe TRBD1 (6 bases). The germline V and J ends were trimmed by 6 bases and 3 bases, with 11 bases remaining between them. Germline V lookup: CDR1 MDHEN, CDR2 SYDVKM. This CDR3 is 13 amino acids long. CDR3 coding DNA: TGTGCCAGCAGATTCAGGGGATACACTGAAGCTTTCTTT. This gives the protein CASRFRGYTEAFF. The variable domain in full, completed from reference TRBV28 and TRBJ1-1, reads DVKVTQSSRYLVKRTGEKVFLECVQDMDHENMFWYRQDPGLGLRLIYFSYDVKMKEKGDIPEGYSVSREKKERFSLILESASTNQTSMYLCASRFRGYTEAFFGQGTRLTVV.

V is TRBV9 and J is TRBJ2-6; perhaps TRBD1 as D (5 bases). In germline, CDR1 is SGDLS, CDR2 YYNGEE. Trimming removed 2 bases from V and 2 bases from J, with 8 bases in between. The CDR3 length is 15 residues. The CDR3 protein is CASSVQGTGANVLTF. The DNA of the CDR3 is TGTGCCAGCAGCGTCCAGGGAACTGGGGCCAACGTCCTGACTTTC.

The chain joins TRBV20-1 to TRBJ2-2; D not certain. Germline assignment: CDR1 DFQATT and CDR2 SNEGSKA (reference sequence). The CDR3 has 15 amino acids. V shed 0 bases and J shed 4 bases, with 12 bases lying between them. CDR3 sequence (DNA): TGCAGTGCTAGAGATCCAATAGCTAGCACCGGGGAGCTGTTTTTT. Protein product: CSARDPIASTGELFF.

V and J are TRBV30 and TRBJ1-2; 8 positions agree with TRBD1. CDR3 length: 14 amino acids. The trim removed 5 bases at V and 7 bases at J, leaving 12 bases unmatched. Per the germline V gene, CDR1 is GTSNPN and CDR2 is SVGIG (reference sequence). The chain's CDR3 is CAWSNFRQGTGYTF. The CDR3 coding sequence is TGTGCCTGGTCAAACTTCAGACAGGGGACTGGCTACACCTTC.

V usage is TRBV27 and J usage is TRBJ2-2, with no clear D. The CDR3 totals 16 residues. Looked up from germline, CDR1 is MNHEY and CDR2 is SMNVEV (reference sequence). V dropped 6 bases and J dropped 1 base, with 15 bases sitting between them. CDR3 amino acids: CASSPDILKNTGELFF. The CDR3 coding sequence is TGTGCCAGCAGCCCAGATATATTAAAGAACACCGGGGAGCTGTTTTTT.